This passage covers 9 T cell receptor beta chains from one sample sequenced in a study of CD4 T cells in relation to SARS-CoV-2 and coronaviruses. No antigen has been identified for these receptors. Method: immunoSEQ multiplex PCR; TCRdb's copy keeps in-frame clones and lacks some. Among 20,000 or so clones listed, about 80% were seen once. CD4+ T cells from unexposed donors were obtained before the COVID-19 pandemic (2011-2018). Isolation of CD4+ T cells took place after about 9 days in culture. Sequencing used CD4+ T cells from PBMCs, cultured in vitro. Receptors were obtained from a human donor in good health.

This rearrangement joins TRBV5-1 to TRBJ1-5, with D perhaps matching TRBD1 (5 bases). The CDR3 has 15 residues. Trimming pared 0 bases from V and 2 bases from J, leaving 9 bases between. Germline loops: CDR1 SGHRS, CDR2 YFSETQ. For the CDR3, the DNA is TGCGCCAGCAGCTTGGGGGGGGAAGGCAATCAGCCCCAGCATTTT. Protein sequence: CASSLGGEGNQPQHF.

V usage is TRBV5-6 and J usage is TRBJ1-4; 12 bases agree with TRBD1. CDR3 length: 16 residues. CDR1 and CDR2 from the germline V gene are SGHDT and YYEEEE. V shed 4 bases, J shed 5 bases, and the junction held 6 bases outside the gene matches. Here the CDR3 reads CASSPGQGAGNEKLFF. CDR3 nucleotides: TGTGCCAGCAGCCCGGGACAGGGGGCGGGAAATGAAAAACTGTTTTTT. Together with reference TRBV5-6 and TRBJ1-4, the CDR3 gives the full variable domain: DAGVTQSPTHLIKTRGQQVTLRCSPKSGHDTVSWYQQALGQGPQFIFQYYEEEERQRGNFPDRFSGHQFPNYSSELNVNALLLGDSALYLCASSPGQGAGNEKLFFGSGTQLSVL.

J is TRBJ1-2 and V is TRBV14; weak D call: TRBD1 (6 bases). Per germline, CDR1 SGHDN and CDR2 FVKESK. The length of the CDR3 is 13 residues. Between the trimmed V and J ends, which lost 6 bases and 3 bases, there was a span of 11 bases. CDR3 DNA sequence: TGTGCCAGCAGTCCGACAGGTGACTATGGCTACACCTTC. Residues: CASSPTGDYGYTF.

The chain uses TRBV5-1 and TRBJ1-3; 7 bases fit TRBD1. This CDR3 is 15 amino acids long. V lost 2 bases to trimming and J lost 4 bases; unmatched junction nucleotides: 6. Looked up from germline, CDR1 is SGHRS and CDR2 is YFSETQ. The CDR3 protein is CASSLRGQGGNTIYF. DNA of the CDR3: TGCGCCAGCAGCTTAAGGGGGCAGGGAGGAAACACCATATATTTT.

The chain has TRBV11-2 and TRBJ2-1; a possible D gene is TRBD1 (5 bases). Looked up from germline, CDR1 is SGHAT and CDR2 is FQNNGV. The CDR3 runs 14 residues. V lost 5 bases and J lost 0, with 8 bases in between. Here the CDR3 DNA reads TGTGCCAGCAGCGTAGGGGTCTCCTACAATGAGCAGTTCTTC. Translation: CASSVGVSYNEQFF.

The V and J genes are TRBV11-2 and TRBJ2-7, with D perhaps matching TRBD2 (6 bases). The V and J ends lost 1 base and 0 bases respectively, with 10 bases between them. The germline V gene has CDR1 SGHAT and CDR2 FQNNGV. There are 15 residues in the CDR3. The CDR3 loop reads CASSLVRGISYEQYF. CDR3 sequence (DNA): TGTGCCAGCAGCTTAGTTCGGGGGATCTCCTACGAGCAGTACTTC.

In its sample, this clone was seen a few times. The chain recombines TRBV5-6 with TRBJ1-3, with 8 nucleotides matching TRBD1. V was pared by 3 bases and J by 4 bases, with 9 bases of the junction left unmatched. This CDR3 has 16 amino acids. In germline, CDR1 is SGHDT, CDR2 YYEEEE. CDR3 DNA sequence: TGTGCCAGCAGCTCATTGCAGGGGGCTTACGGAAACACCATATATTTT. It is translated as CASSSLQGAYGNTIYF.

By sample fraction, this clone is medium-sized (0.01 to 0.1%). This rearrangement joins TRBV6-5 to TRBJ2-1; TRBD2 matches 13 bases. CDR3 length: 14 amino acids. The J segment lost 7 bases and the V segment lost 6 bases, leaving 3 bases of the junction unmatched. Germline assignment: CDR1 MNHEY and CDR2 SVGAGI. CDR3 sequence (DNA): TGTGCCAGCAGACTAGCGGGGGGGCGGAATGAGCAGTTCTTC. This sequence encodes CASRLAGGRNEQFF.

The chain uses TRBV6-5 and TRBJ2-7, with 7 bases fitting TRBD1. Trimming removed 6 bases from V and 1 base from J; junction bases left unmatched: 3. The CDR3 has 13 amino acids. Germline CDR1 is MNHEY and CDR2 is SVGAGI. In nucleotides, the CDR3 is TGTGCCAGCAGGACGGGACAGTCCTACGAGCAGTACTTC. It is translated as CASRTGQSYEQYF.